This T cell receptor (beta chain) was found in a study of follicular helper T cells after annual influenza vaccination. Produced via immunoSEQ multiplex PCR; TCRdb's table is partial and in-frame only. The sample carries approximately 5,500 clones, roughly 80% recorded once. Regarding the study as a whole: Successive annual vaccinations recalled a recurrent oligoclonal ICOS+CD38+ cTfh response with influenza-specific clonotypes.

Concerning this clone: Its target is not known.

This CDR3 comprises 11 residues. Germline loops: CDR1 LGHNT, CDR2 FRNRAP. V was pared by 2 bases and J by 4 bases, with 2 bases between. The sample's time point: 2015-2016 season, pre-vaccination. Before and after seasonal inactivated influenza vaccination, adults gave blood for sorting CD4 subsets for sequencing. Vaccine contraindications, substance abuse, HIV/AIDS, active malignancy and active illness excluded donors. Each time point used roughly 35 to 100 mL of blood. The TCR comes from an adult who received the influenza vaccine. The rearrangement links TRBV12-5 to TRBJ2-5; D is ambiguous. Source: CXCR5- memory CD4+ T cells sorted from blood, taken on the day of influenza vaccination. The CDR3 loop is CASGLLETQYF. In nucleotides, the CDR3 is TGTGCTAGTGGTTTGTTAGAGACCCAGTACTTC.